The rows below give T cell receptor beta chains drawn from one sample of a study of blood T cells in healthy people across ages. MiXCR, run by TCRdb on the 5' RACE reads, gives a single entry per CDR3 protein. This sample has some 1.4 million distinct CDR3 sequences, with roughly 45% found just once. Specimen: blood. The receptors were gathered from a woman between 18 and 30 years old in good health. Both conserved end residues are trimmed from each CDR3.

TRBJ2-7,TRBV4-1,ASSQEGGGEQY
TRBJ2-1,TRBV10-3,AISASLQTSAYNEQF
TRBJ2-1,TRBV27,ASSTWTGGGEQF
TRBJ2-1,TRBV6-5,ASTRGLAGEQF
TRBJ2-1,TRBV20-1,SASPTSGRYNEQF
TRBJ2-1,TRBV7-9,ASSFQRGGHNEQF
TRBJ2-7,TRBV4-1,ASSPLGGDGPYEQY
TRBJ2-2,TRBV2,ASSESGGIYTGELF
TRBJ1-1,TRBV6-6,ASSEGQTEAF
TRBJ2-7,TRBV27,ASSLGQGAKKQY
TRBJ1-1,TRBV7-2,ASSARGSQGVQYTEAF
TRBJ1-2,TRBV10-2,ASSNSVGYT
TRBJ2-7,TRBV4-1,ASSTQDRAYEQY
TRBJ2-1,TRBV5-1,ASSLALGAHSYEQF
TRBJ1-2,TRBV27,ASSLLWGHGYT
NA,TRBV27,ASSLAWAGEQY
TRBJ1-2,TRBV20-1,SARPINYGYT
TRBJ1-2,TRBV6-2/TRBV6-3,ASSRSGSNYGYT
TRBJ2-1,TRBV7-8,ASSVLDRRNEQF
TRBJ2-1,TRBV27,ASTFSGNNEQF
TRBJ1-2,TRBV5-6,ASSSWGRDYGYT
TRBJ2-6,TRBV27,ASSYYGQGVPGANVLT
TRBJ1-2,TRBV7-9,ASSLAMNSYGYT
TRBJ2-7,TRBV11-2,ASRPAGHATEQY
TRBJ2-7,TRBV2,ASSLITYEQY
NA,TRBV7-9,ASSRVRSGGYEQY
TRBJ1-1,TRBV6-2/TRBV6-3,ASSYRGSGTEAF
TRBJ1-2,TRBV10-3,AISESGDGYT
TRBJ2-3,TRBV7-9,ASSPSKDTQY
TRBJ1-5,TRBV27,ASGTGVANQPQH
TRBJ1-5,TRBV3-1,ASSSQGAIVNQPQH
TRBJ1-5,TRBV25-1,ASSDTRVGGQPQH
TRBJ2-5,TRBV10-3,AISEAQGGKTQY
TRBJ2-7,TRBV7-8,ASRALAGVLYEQY
TRBJ2-1,TRBV2,ASSGGGRDNEQF
TRBJ1-1,TRBV11-2,ASSALTRGTEAF
TRBJ1-1,TRBV6-4,ASSEIPNTEAF
TRBJ2-5,TRBV6-5,ASSYSLSATQETQY
TRBJ2-5,TRBV6-1,ASSEEVLGHLYQETQY
NA,TRBV14,ASSQDRLAEGFSLSYNEQY
TRBJ1-2,TRBV7-2,ASSPLNYGYT
NA,TRBV4-1,ASSQIRGATYEQY
TRBJ1-1,TRBV10-3,AIGDRGLDTEAF
TRBJ2-5,TRBV20-1,SARGLAGVTYEAQY
TRBJ2-1,TRBV4-2,ASRKQLGLAGEDEQF
TRBJ1-4,TRBV6-5,ASTSVATNEKLF
TRBJ1-3,TRBV7-2,ASSLRDTVSGNTIY
TRBJ1-2,TRBV20-1,SASIGSGYT
TRBJ2-7,TRBV12-3/TRBV12-4,ASSWASDEQY
TRBJ2-5,TRBV20-1,SAVVVPEQY
TRBJ2-3,TRBV5-6,ASSETGENTDTQY
TRBJ1-4,TRBV15,ATSRDMGGGANEKLF